This is a list of T cell receptor beta chains from one sample in a study of cytomegalovirus exposure and HLA in healthy donors. Profiled with immunoSEQ multiplex PCR; TCRdb holds only in-frame clones, not every one. Counted here are approximately 170,000 clones, 68% occurring once; the ten biggest clones make up roughly 1.5%. The sample taken for sequencing was PBMCs. These receptors originate from a man aged 45-60 years in good health and CMV-seronegative. Both conserved end residues are part of each CDR3. The order of the fields is J gene, V gene, clone size, D gene, CDR3 protein, CDR3 DNA. A D gene is named only where the DNA matches it firmly. Part of the rows lack a size; the others show once, few, many or a class for expanded clones.

J: TRBJ1-1
V: TRBV7-8
size: .
D: .
CDR3: CASNLVPGGLNTEAFF
DNA: TGTGCCAGCAACCTAGTGCCCGGAGGGCTGAACACTGAAGCTTTCTTT

J: TRBJ1-1
V: TRBV19
size: few
D: TRBD1
CDR3: CATRAGTANTEAFF
DNA: TGTGCCACCAGAGCCGGGACAGCGAACACTGAAGCTTTCTTT

J: TRBJ1-1
V: TRBV20-1
size: .
D: .
CDR3: CSAQWNTEAFF
DNA: TGCAGTGCTCAATGGAACACTGAAGCTTTCTTT

J: TRBJ2-1
V: TRBV27
size: .
D: .
CDR3: CASSDRQHNEQFF
DNA: TGTGCCAGCAGTGACAGACAGCACAATGAGCAGTTCTTC

J: TRBJ1-1
V: TRBV12-5
size: .
D: .
CDR3: CASGPGHLNTEAFF
DNA: TGTGCTAGTGGTCCCGGTCACTTGAACACTGAAGCTTTCTTT

J: TRBJ2-3
V: TRBV15
size: .
D: .
CDR3: CATTGTPTDTQYF
DNA: TGTGCCACCACCGGGACTCCTACAGATACGCAGTATTTT

J: TRBJ2-7
V: TRBV18
size: .
D: TRBD2
CDR3: CASSPRLAESRYEQYF
DNA: TGTGCCAGCTCACCAAGACTAGCTGAGTCGCGTTACGAGCAGTACTTC

J: TRBJ2-5
V: TRBV2
size: few
D: .
CDR3: CASSEGRGSQETQYF
DNA: TGTGCCAGCAGTGAAGGCAGGGGAAGCCAAGAGACCCAGTACTTC

J: TRBJ2-7
V: TRBV27
size: .
D: TRBD1
CDR3: CASSKRQGGSYEQYF
DNA: TGTGCCAGCAGTAAGAGACAGGGGGGATCCTACGAGCAGTACTTC

J: TRBJ1-2
V: TRBV5-8
size: few
D: .
CDR3: CASSFRTTNYGYTF
DNA: TGTGCCAGCAGCTTCAGGACTACTAACTATGGCTACACCTTC

J: TRBJ2-7
V: TRBV4-2
size: .
D: TRBD1
CDR3: CASSQPPGTAVNEQYF
DNA: TGTGCCAGCAGCCAACCTCCCGGGACAGCGGTTAACGAGCAGTACTTC

J: TRBJ1-5
V: TRBV11-2
size: .
D: .
CDR3: CASSLDGHRNQPQHF
DNA: TGTGCCAGCAGCTTAGATGGACACCGCAATCAGCCCCAGCATTTT

J: TRBJ2-5
V: TRBV7-9
size: .
D: .
CDR3: CASSLALASFQETQYF
DNA: TGTGCCAGCAGCTTAGCCCTAGCGAGCTTCCAAGAGACCCAGTACTTC

J: TRBJ2-2
V: TRBV6-5
size: .
D: TRBD2
CDR3: CASSHRDYPTGELFF
DNA: TGTGCCAGCAGTCACCGGGACTACCCCACCGGGGAGCTGTTTTTT

J: TRBJ1-1
V: TRBV6-1
size: .
D: .
CDR3: CASRTGYTEAFF
DNA: TGTGCCAGCAGGACAGGATACACTGAAGCTTTCTTT

J: TRBJ2-7
V: TRBV19
size: .
D: TRBD2
CDR3: CASRPSGGRSEQYF
DNA: TGTGCCTCTCGACCTAGCGGGGGTCGGTCGGAGCAGTACTTC

J: TRBJ1-2
V: TRBV6-6
size: .
D: .
CDR3: CASSSRDLGYTF
DNA: TGTGCCAGCAGTTCCAGGGATCTGGGCTACACCTTC

J: TRBJ2-1
V: TRBV5-4
size: .
D: TRBD2
CDR3: CASSLDGTSGGGEQFF
DNA: TGTGCCAGCAGCTTGGACGGAACTAGCGGGGGGGGTGAGCAGTTCTTC

J: TRBJ2-6
V: TRBV29-1
size: .
D: TRBD1
CDR3: CSVEDWGQGNGANVLTF
DNA: TGCAGCGTTGAAGATTGGGGACAGGGGAATGGGGCCAACGTCCTGACTTTC

J: TRBJ2-1
V: TRBV19
size: .
D: .
CDR3: CASRQDDSYNEQFF
DNA: TGTGCCAGTAGACAGGACGACTCCTACAATGAGCAGTTCTTC

J: TRBJ2-7
V: TRBV6-1
size: .
D: .
CDR3: CASRNRQGGGYEQYF
DNA: TGTGCCAGCAGGAACCGACAGGGCGGGGGGTACGAGCAGTACTTC

J: TRBJ1-3
V: TRBV5-1
size: few
D: .
CDR3: CASSDGQRSSGNTIYF
DNA: TGCGCCAGCAGCGATGGACAGAGAAGCTCTGGAAACACCATATATTTT

J: TRBJ2-1
V: TRBV25-1
size: .
D: TRBD1
CDR3: CASGGGRTGVNNEQFF
DNA: TGTGCCAGCGGGGGGGGGAGGACAGGGGTAAACAATGAGCAGTTCTTC

J: TRBJ1-6
V: TRBV2
size: .
D: TRBD1
CDR3: CASWTGVGSPLHF
DNA: TGTGCCAGCTGGACAGGGGTAGGATCACCCCTCCACTTT

J: TRBJ2-3
V: TRBV12-5
size: .
D: TRBD1
CDR3: CASGLGTGGASSDTQYF
DNA: TGTGCTAGTGGTTTGGGGACAGGGGGCGCCTCATCAGATACGCAGTATTTT

J: TRBJ2-1
V: TRBV6-1
size: .
D: TRBD1
CDR3: CASSEREGQGGHEQFF
DNA: TGTGCCAGCAGTGAAAGGGAGGGACAGGGAGGTCATGAGCAGTTCTTC

J: TRBJ1-4
V: TRBV21-1
size: .
D: .
CDR3: CASSKAGQGDEKLFF
DNA: TGTGCCAGCAGCAAAGCGGGACAGGGAGATGAAAAACTGTTTTTT

J: TRBJ2-5
V: TRBV15
size: .
D: .
CDR3: CATSRGGRGAQETQYF
DNA: TGTGCCACCAGCAGAGGGGGTAGGGGCGCCCAAGAGACCCAGTACTTC

J: TRBJ1-2
V: TRBV21-1
size: once
D: .
CDR3: CASSRLVDGTYGYTF
DNA: TGTGCCAGCAGCAGACTAGTCGACGGAACTTATGGCTACACCTTC

J: TRBJ1-2
V: TRBV11-2
size: few
D: .
CDR3: CASSLGGNGGYTF
DNA: TGTGCCAGCAGCTTAGGAGGGAACGGTGGCTACACCTTC

J: TRBJ2-7
V: TRBV6-5
size: .
D: .
CDR3: CASSLEGRSYEQYF
DNA: TGTGCCAGCAGTTTGGAAGGGAGGTCCTACGAGCAGTACTTC

J: TRBJ2-7
V: TRBV15
size: .
D: TRBD1
CDR3: CATSRPRTGGSGEQYF
DNA: TGTGCCACCAGCAGACCGCGGACAGGGGGATCCGGCGAGCAGTACTTC

J: TRBJ2-7
V: TRBV18
size: few
D: TRBD1
CDR3: CASSPGQGAGYEQYF
DNA: TGTGCCAGCTCACCGGGACAGGGGGCGGGGTACGAGCAGTACTTC